This TCR beta chain is from a study of Ad26.COV2.S vaccination and SARS-CoV-2 variants. Whole-study context: Enrolled in COV1001, the donor was in the Ad26.COV2.S trial arm, which received the vaccine.

Generated by immunoSEQ multiplex PCR, the TCRdb table keeps only in-frame clones and is missing some. The sample includes fewer than 400,000 clones, about nine tenths of them seen just once. Treatment defined: 19 received Ad26.COV2.S at low or high dose, single or two shots; roughly five received placebo; per-sample allocation not given. On day 63 after the first injection, vaccine and placebo recipients gave samples. SARS-CoV-2 spike from the Wuhan strain was encoded by the vaccine, an Ad26 vector. Study-level results: Measurement of non-spike TCR breadth gave similar results in vaccine and placebo recipients.

Turning to this clone: Its antigen is not identified.

From germline, CDR1 is SGHAT and CDR2 FQNNGV. After removal of 1 base from V and 4 bases from J, the junction contained 6 bases not matched to a gene. This CDR3 has 15 amino acids. This clonotype originated in a person aged 18-65 years who received the Ad26.COV2.S COVID-19 vaccine or a placebo. Sample: peripheral blood, taken in a trial of Ad26.COV2.S vaccine versus placebo. V and J are TRBV11-2 and TRBJ2-5; TRBD1 matches at 7 bases. The CDR3 DNA reads TGTGCCAGCAGCTTAGGAACAGGACAGGTAGAGACCCAGTACTTC. Encoded protein: CASSLGTGQVETQYF.